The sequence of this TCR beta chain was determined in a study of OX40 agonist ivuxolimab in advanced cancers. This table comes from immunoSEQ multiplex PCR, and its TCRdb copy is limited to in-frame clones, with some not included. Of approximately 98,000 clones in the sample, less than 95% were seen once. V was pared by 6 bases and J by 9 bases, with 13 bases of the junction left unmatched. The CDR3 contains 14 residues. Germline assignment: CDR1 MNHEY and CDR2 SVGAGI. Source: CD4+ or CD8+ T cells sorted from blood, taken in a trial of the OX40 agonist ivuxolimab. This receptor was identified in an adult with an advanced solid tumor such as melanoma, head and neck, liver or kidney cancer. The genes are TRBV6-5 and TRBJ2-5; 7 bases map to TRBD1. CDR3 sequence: CASRTGTAQGAQYF. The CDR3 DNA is TGTGCCAGCAGAACAGGGACGGCCCAGGGGGCCCAGTACTTC.